One and the same sample provided the 22 T cell receptor beta chains below, sequenced in a study of blood T cell repertoires in COVID-19. Profiled with immunoSEQ multiplex PCR; TCRdb holds only in-frame clones, not every one. This table has 130,000 or so clones, 75% to 90% appearing once. The sample was peripheral blood. The receptors come from a man between 50 and 59 years old with active or convalescent COVID-19.

This chain uses TRBV12-5 with TRBJ2-2; D is uncertain. The V and J ends lost 6 bases and 5 bases respectively, with 7 bases between them. The CDR3 extends over 12 amino acids. Germline-derived CDR1 and CDR2 are LGHNT and FRNRAP. CDR3 in amino acids: CASGRDTGELFF. The CDR3 DNA follows: TGTGCTAGTGGACGAGATACCGGGGAGCTGTTTTTT.

This rearrangement joins TRBV4-1 to TRBJ1-4, with a weak D call TRBD1 (5 bases). Trimming pared 3 bases from V and 2 bases from J, leaving 13 bases between. The CDR3 covers 16 residues. The germline gives CDR1 MGHRA, CDR2 YSYEKL. The CDR3 loop is CASSHPGGATNEKLFF. CDR3 in DNA: TGCGCCAGCAGCCACCCTGGAGGGGCGACTAATGAAAAACTGTTTTTT.

The J gene is TRBJ2-5, the V gene TRBV27; D uncertain. CDR1 is MNHEY, CDR2 SMNVEV, per germline (reference sequence). The CDR3 has 14 amino acids. Trimming cost V 4 bases and J 5 bases, with 14 bases left between them. CDR3 bases: TGTGCCAGCAGTTATTCCCAAGCTACGGAGACCCAGTACTTC. Its protein is CASSYSQATETQYF.

The J gene is TRBJ1-1, the V gene TRBV6-5; no clear D gene. Per germline, CDR1 MNHEY and CDR2 SVGAGI. The CDR3 is 13 amino acids. The ends were cut back, 7 bases at V and 1 base at J, with 10 bases in the middle. This chain's CDR3 is CASISSGNTEAFF. The CDR3 nucleotides are TGTGCCAGCATCTCATCGGGGAACACTGAAGCTTTCTTT.

The V call is TRBV27, the J call TRBJ1-5; D perhaps matches TRBD1 (5 bases). V lost 1 base and J 6 bases, leaving 13 bases between the germline ends. The germline V gene has CDR1 MNHEY and CDR2 SMNVEV (reference sequence). The CDR3 consists of 15 residues. This CDR3 is CASSLWGGAGQPQHF. CDR3 nucleotides: TGTGCCAGCAGTTTATGGGGAGGGGCTGGTCAGCCCCAGCATTTT.

The chain couples TRBV4-3 to TRBJ1-6; 9 bases align to TRBD1. With 3 bases clipped from V and 2 bases from J, the junction kept 5 bases outside the gene matches. CDR3 size: 17 residues. In germline, CDR1 is LGHNA, CDR2 YSLEER. Here the CDR3 reads CASSQARQGAYNSPLHF. The CDR3 DNA sequence: TGCGCCAGCAGCCAGGCCCGACAGGGGGCCTATAATTCACCCCTCCACTTT.

The genes are TRBV5-4 and TRBJ2-7, with 8 bases identical to TRBD1. J gave up 7 bases and V 3 bases, and 6 bases lay outside the gene matches. The V gene's germline CDR1 is SGHNT and CDR2 YYREEE (reference sequence). The CDR3 is 13 residues long. The CDR3 region has the DNA TGTGCCAGCAGCTCTGGACAGGGATGGGAGCAGTACTTC. Its translation is CASSSGQGWEQYF.

The V gene is TRBV4-2, the J gene TRBJ1-6; D is perhaps TRBD1 (5 bases). Germline V gene sequence: CDR1 LGHNA, CDR2 YNFKEQ. The CDR3 totals 15 residues. V was cut by 3 bases and J by 6 bases, with 12 bases left in between. This chain's CDR3 is CASSQGLQSNSPLHF. The DNA of the CDR3 is TGTGCCAGCAGCCAGGGACTGCAATCTAATTCACCCCTCCACTTT.

V usage is TRBV5-1 and J usage is TRBJ2-3; 10 nucleotides agree with TRBD2. V lost 3 bases to trimming and J lost 0 bases; unmatched junction nucleotides: 4. The germline gives CDR1 SGHRS, CDR2 YFSETQ. The CDR3 runs to 16 residues. The CDR3 nucleotides are TGCGCCAGCAGCTCACTGACTAGCGGGAGCACAGATACGCAGTATTTT. Its translation is CASSSLTSGSTDTQYF.

This clone has more than one count but fewer than ten. The chain has TRBV27 and TRBJ2-3; TRBD2 agrees at 7 bases. CDR1 is MNHEY and CDR2 is SMNVEV in the germline V gene (reference sequence). The CDR3 totals 16 residues. Trimming cost V 6 bases and J 4 bases; bases outside gene matches: 13. This CDR3 reads CASRPTGGKGADTQYF. The CDR3 DNA sequence: TGTGCCAGCAGACCAACCGGGGGGAAAGGCGCAGATACGCAGTATTTT.

The chain couples TRBV11-2 to TRBJ2-2, with 8 bases aligning to TRBD1. The CDR3 consists of 16 residues. The junction had 6 bases not matched to a gene; V was cut back by 3 bases and J by 3 bases. CDR1 SGHAT and CDR2 FQNNGV come from the germline V gene. In DNA form, the CDR3 reads TGTGCCAGCAGCTTTGGACAGGGCGGATACACCGGGGAGCTGTTTTTT. Amino acid sequence: CASSFGQGGYTGELFF.

V gene TRBV7-2 combines with J gene TRBJ2-1, with 11 bases identical to TRBD1. V shed 4 bases and J 4 bases; nucleotides not matched to a gene: 6. The length of the CDR3 is 16 residues. Germline lookup yields CDR1 SGHTA and CDR2 FQGNSA. The CDR3 here is CASSWTGGTDYNEQFF. The DNA of the CDR3 is TGTGCCAGCAGCTGGACAGGGGGCACGGATTACAATGAGCAGTTCTTC.

The chain combines TRBV30 with TRBJ2-1, with 7 bases lining up with TRBD1. This CDR3 contains 15 residues. Losses at the gene ends were 0 bases for V and 7 bases for J; bases not matched to a gene: 9. Germline loops: CDR1 GTSNPN, CDR2 SVGIG (reference sequence). For the CDR3, the DNA is TGTGCCTGGAGTGTACGGCCAGGGGGACGGAATGAGCAGTTCTTC. This codes for CAWSVRPGGRNEQFF. The complete variable domain, with remaining parts taken from reference TRBV30 and TRBJ2-1, reads SQTIHQWPATLVQPVGSPLSLECTVEGTSNPNLYWYRQAAGRGLQLLFYSVGIGQISSEVPQNLSASRPQDRQFILSSKKLLLSDSGFYLCAWSVRPGGRNEQFFGPGTRLTVL.

The chain uses TRBV5-5 and TRBJ2-4; TRBD2 aligns across 7 bases. This CDR3 contains 16 residues. Germline values: CDR1 SGHKS, CDR2 YYEKEE (reference sequence). V shed 3 bases and J 4 bases; nucleotides not matched to a gene: 10. The CDR3 region is CASSSGVAGLKNIQYF. Written as DNA, the CDR3 is TGTGCCAGCAGCTCGGGTGTTGCGGGACTAAAAAACATTCAGTACTTC.

This chain connects TRBV3-1 (or the pseudogene TRBV3-2) to TRBJ1-6; 9 bases line up with TRBD1. The germline V gene has CDR1 LGHDT and CDR2 YNNKEL (reference sequence). Trimming removed 5 bases from V and 9 bases from J; junction bases left unmatched: 5. CDR3 length: 14 amino acids. The CDR3 loop is CASSSGQGGSPLHF. The CDR3 bases are TGTGCCAGCAGCTCGGGACAGGGTGGTTCACCCCTCCACTTT.

The rearrangement links TRBV6-1 to TRBJ1-5, with D hard to call. The V end was cut by 2 bases, the J end by 7 bases, with 15 bases between. CDR1 and CDR2 from the germline V gene are MNHNS and SASEGT. CDR3 size: 15 residues. The CDR3 reads CASSESVSRGQPQHF. The CDR3 DNA reads as TGTGCCAGCAGTGAATCGGTCAGTCGAGGACAGCCCCAGCATTTT.

The J gene is TRBJ2-5, the V gene TRBV15, with a weak D call TRBD1 (6 bases). The CDR3 length is 13 residues. Trimming stripped 1 base from V and 6 bases from J, with 9 bases between. CDR1 and CDR2 from the germline V gene are LNHNV and YYDKDF (reference sequence). CDR3 loop: CATSRGQDQTQYF. The CDR3 DNA follows: TGTGCCACCAGCAGAGGACAGGATCAGACCCAGTACTTC. Variable domain in full (rest from reference TRBV15 and TRBJ2-5): DAMVIQNPRYQVTQFGKPVTLSCSQTLNHNVMYWYQQKSSQAPKLLFHYYDKDFNNEADTPDNFQSRRPNTSFCFLDIRSPGLGDTAMYLCATSRGQDQTQYFGPGTRLLVL.

This rearrangement joins TRBV11-2 to TRBJ2-7; the D gene is possibly TRBD1 (6 bases). V gave up 6 bases and J gave up 5 bases, with 20 bases separating them. The length of the CDR3 is 15 residues. Germline-derived CDR1 and CDR2 are SGHAT and FQNNGV. The CDR3 nucleotides read TGTGCCAGCAGTCGGAGTGGGAGACAGGCCAACGAGCAGTACTTC. It encodes CASSRSGRQANEQYF.

The CDR3 region is CASSRAGGNSETQYF. The DNA for the CDR3 is TGTGCCAGCAGCCGCGCAGGGGGTAATTCGGAGACCCAGTACTTC. The chain has TRBV3-1 (or the pseudogene TRBV3-2) and TRBJ2-5; 7 bases match TRBD1. There are 15 residues in the CDR3. J lost 5 bases, V lost 4 bases, and 10 bases had no gene match. Germline V gene data show CDR1 as LGHDT and CDR2 as YNNKEL (reference sequence).

The J gene is TRBJ1-3, the V gene TRBV30; D remains ambiguous. Germline CDR1 and CDR2: GTSNPN and SVGIG (reference sequence). The CDR3 spans 19 residues. V was trimmed by 0 bases and J by 0 bases, leaving 21 bases between them. CDR3 nucleotides: TGTGCCTGGAGTGTAAGGCAAGTTAGCCGCCTCGTCTCTGGAAACACCATATATTTT. Translated, it gives CAWSVRQVSRLVSGNTIYF.

J is TRBJ1-2 and V is TRBV18, with a weak D call TRBD1 (5 bases). CDR3 length: 15 amino acids. Germline loops: CDR1 KGHSH, CDR2 LQKENI. The V end lost 3 bases, the J end lost 6 bases, and 17 bases lay between the germline ends. The DNA of the CDR3 is TGTGCCAGCTCACCCTCGGGCAGGGAGGCGAATGGCTACACCTTC. This encodes CASSPSGREANGYTF. The full variable domain, rest sourced from reference TRBV18 and TRBJ1-2, is NAGVMQNPRHLVRRRGQEARLRCSPMKGHSHVYWYRQLPEEGLKFMVYLQKENIIDESGMPKERFSAEFPKEGPSILRIQQVVRGDSAAYFCASSPSGREANGYTFGSGTRLTVV.

This chain uses TRBV6-5 with TRBJ1-1; D may be TRBD1 (5 bases). Germline assignment: CDR1 MNHEY and CDR2 SVGAGI. This CDR3 contains 12 residues. Trimming pared 8 bases from V and 2 bases from J, leaving 9 bases between. The CDR3 nucleotides read TGTGCCAGCTGGGACTTAAACACTGAAGCTTTCTTT. This translates into CASWDLNTEAFF.